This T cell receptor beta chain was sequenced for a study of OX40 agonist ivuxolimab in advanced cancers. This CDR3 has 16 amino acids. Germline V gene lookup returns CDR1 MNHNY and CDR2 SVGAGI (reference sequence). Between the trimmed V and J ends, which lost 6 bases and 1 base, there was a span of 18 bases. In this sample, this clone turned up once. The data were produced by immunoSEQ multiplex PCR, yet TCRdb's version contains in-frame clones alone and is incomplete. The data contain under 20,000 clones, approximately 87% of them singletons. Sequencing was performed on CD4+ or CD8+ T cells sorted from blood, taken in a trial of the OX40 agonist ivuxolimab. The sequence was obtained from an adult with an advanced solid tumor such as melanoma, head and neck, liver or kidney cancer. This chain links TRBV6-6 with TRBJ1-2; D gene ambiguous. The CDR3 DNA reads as TGTGCCAGCAGCCACATGGGCGACTTTATTAACTATGGCTACACCTTC. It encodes CASSHMGDFINYGYTF.